Below, one T cell receptor beta chain is given with its context. Its antigen is currently unknown. This record comes from a study of cytomegalovirus exposure and HLA in healthy donors. The wider study: For the approximately 360 genotyped donors, about 79% fell within the Caucasian-associated ancestry cluster. Findings and limits, study-wide: Sequencing depth roughly uniform across donors was assumed in presence/absence analyses. Reportedly, cytomegalovirus status was diagnosed with high sensitivity and specificity.

The ends were cut back, 2 bases at V and 6 bases at J, with 13 bases in the middle. The CDR3 is 15 residues long. Per germline, CDR1 SEHNR and CDR2 FQNEAQ (reference sequence). The PCR was carried out with 60 Vbeta primers and 13 Jbeta primers. Clones were sequenced by immunoSEQ multiplex PCR, and TCRdb holds only the in-frame ones, with some missing. This table has under 200,000 clones, about 71% appearing once. This sequence originates from a woman aged 25 to 39 in good health and CMV-seronegative. The rearrangement uses TRBV7-9 and TRBJ2-2, with a possible D match to TRBD2 (5 bases). Sequences were obtained from PBMCs. This CDR3 is CASSLFRSGSGELFF. Written as DNA, the CDR3 is TGTGCCAGCAGCTTATTCCGGTCGGGGTCCGGGGAGCTGTTTTTT.